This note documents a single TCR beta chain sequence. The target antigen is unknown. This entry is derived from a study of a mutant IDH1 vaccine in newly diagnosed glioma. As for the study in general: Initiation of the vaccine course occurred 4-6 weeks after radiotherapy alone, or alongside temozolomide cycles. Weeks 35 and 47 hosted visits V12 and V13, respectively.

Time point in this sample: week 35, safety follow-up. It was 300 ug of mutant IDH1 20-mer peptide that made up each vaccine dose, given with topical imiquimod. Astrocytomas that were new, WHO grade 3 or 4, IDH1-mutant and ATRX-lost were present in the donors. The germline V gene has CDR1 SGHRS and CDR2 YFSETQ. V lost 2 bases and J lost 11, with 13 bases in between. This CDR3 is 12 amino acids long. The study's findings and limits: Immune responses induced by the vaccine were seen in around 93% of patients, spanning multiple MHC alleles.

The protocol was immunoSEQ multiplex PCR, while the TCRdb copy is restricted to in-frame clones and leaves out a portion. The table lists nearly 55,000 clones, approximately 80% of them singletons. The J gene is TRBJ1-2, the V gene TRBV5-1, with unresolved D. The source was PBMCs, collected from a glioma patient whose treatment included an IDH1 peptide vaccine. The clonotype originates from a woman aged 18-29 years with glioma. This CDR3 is CASSLTYVDYTF. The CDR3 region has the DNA TGCGCCAGCAGCTTAACCTACGTGGATTACACCTTC.